The rows below give T cell receptor beta chains drawn from one sample of a study of CD8+ T cells in alopecia areata. The protocol was immunoSEQ multiplex PCR, while the TCRdb copy is restricted to in-frame clones and leaves out a portion. Of over 150,000 clones listed, roughly 60% are singletons. The sample was CD4+ T cells sorted from blood, taken at week 24, from a patient treated with tofacitinib. These receptors were collected from a human donor with alopecia areata. Both conserved end residues are part of each CDR3. Fields, in order: J gene, D gene, V gene, clone size, CDR3 protein, CDR3 DNA. The D gene is left open where the match is weak. Expanded clones are given a class, and other clones once, few, many or no size at all.

>TRBJ2-7|-|TRBV27|-
CASSSTQGSYEQYF
TGTGCCAGCAGTTCCACCCAAGGGTCCTACGAGCAGTACTTC
>TRBJ1-2|-|TRBV15|-
CATSRVDFNVTF
TGTGCCACCAGCAGAGTGGACTTTAATGTAACCTTC
>TRBJ2-3|TRBD1|TRBV2|once
CASRDRGDTQYF
TGTGCCAGCAGGGACAGGGGCGATACGCAGTATTTT
>TRBJ2-3|-|TRBV29-1|once
CSAESTDTQYF
TGCAGCGCAGAGAGCACAGATACGCAGTATTTT
>TRBJ2-3|TRBD1|TRBV4-1|-
CASSQGGQAADTQYF
TGCGCCAGCAGCCAAGGGGGACAGGCAGCAGATACGCAGTATTTT
>TRBJ2-3|TRBD2|TRBV28|-
CASSQTGTSGPDTQYF
TGTGCCAGCAGCCAGACCGGGACTAGCGGGCCAGATACGCAGTATTTT
>TRBJ2-7|-|TRBV1|-
CTSSPHPLAAPTYEQYF
TGCACCAGCAGCCCTCACCCTTTGGCGGCCCCTACCTACGAGCAGTACTTC
>TRBJ2-6|-|TRBV9|-
CASSVAAGASSGANVLTF
TGTGCCAGCAGCGTAGCGGCAGGGGCGAGCTCTGGGGCCAACGTCCTGACTTTC
>TRBJ1-1|-|TRBV30|-
CAWRTIRGSGLDEAFF
TGTGCCTGGAGAACTATCAGGGGATCCGGTTTGGATGAAGCTTTCTTT
>TRBJ2-7|-|TRBV5-4|-
CASSLPQYEQYF
TGTGCCAGCAGCCTGCCTCAATACGAGCAGTACTTC
>TRBJ2-7|TRBD1|TRBV13|-
CASSLGGQVHFYEQYF
TGTGCCAGCAGCTTAGGGGGACAGGTTCACTTCTACGAGCAGTACTTC
>TRBJ2-7|TRBD1|TRBV10-3|-
CAISEPGQGKRRVYEQYF
TGTGCCATCAGTGAGCCGGGACAGGGAAAGCGAAGGGTTTACGAGCAGTACTTC
>TRBJ2-7|-|TRBV4-3|-
CASSQESLSYEQYF
TGCGCCAGCAGCCAAGAATCGCTGTCCTACGAGCAGTACTTC
>TRBJ1-1|-|TRBV5-1|-
CASSLGVGNTEAFF
TGCGCCAGCAGCTTGGGTGTCGGTAACACTGAAGCTTTCTTT
>TRBJ2-1|TRBD1|TRBV9|-
CASSGDDRARGNEQFF
TGTGCCAGCAGCGGGGATGACAGGGCGAGAGGCAATGAGCAGTTCTTC
>TRBJ2-5|-|TRBV11-2|-
CASSLGAEETQYF
TGTGCCAGCAGCTTAGGCGCTGAAGAGACCCAGTACTTC
>TRBJ2-3|TRBD1|TRBV14|-
CASSQRRDSLTDTQYF
TGTGCCAGCAGCCAAAGAAGGGACAGCCTCACAGATACGCAGTATTTT
>TRBJ1-4|-|TRBV4-3|-
CASSQDSHTKLFF
TGCGCCAGCAGCCAAGATTCCCACACGAAACTGTTTTTT
>TRBJ1-5|-|TRBV30|-
CAWSAQTGLGQPQHF
TGTGCCTGGAGTGCCCAGACAGGTCTTGGTCAGCCCCAGCATTTT
>TRBJ2-7|-|TRBV29-1|-
CSARDGNYEQYF
TGCAGCGCAAGGGACGGAAACTACGAGCAGTACTTC
>TRBJ2-5|-|TRBV20-1|-
CSDRRGETQYF
TGCAGTGACCGAAGGGGAGAGACCCAGTACTTC
>TRBJ1-1|TRBD1|TRBV10-3|medium-sized
CAIRSTGGNTEAFF
TGTGCCATCAGATCCACAGGGGGTAACACTGAAGCTTTCTTT
>TRBJ1-1|-|TRBV5-6|-
CASSLFRTYTEAFF
TGTGCCAGCAGCTTGTTTCGGACGTACACTGAAGCTTTCTTT
>TRBJ1-5|-|TRBV5-1|few
CASSLASGGGQPQHF
TGCGCCAGCAGCTTGGCCTCGGGAGGCGGTCAGCCCCAGCATTTT
>TRBJ2-7|-|TRBV5-4|few
CASSTRTAETYEQYF
TGTGCCAGCAGCACTAGGACAGCGGAGACCTACGAGCAGTACTTC
>TRBJ2-7|-|TRBV9|-
CASSVEMGSFYEQYF
TGTGCCAGCAGCGTAGAAATGGGCAGCTTCTACGAGCAGTACTTC
>TRBJ2-1|TRBD2|TRBV28|few
CASSSPLAGAGDEQFF
TGTGCCAGCAGTTCCCCCTTAGCGGGAGCTGGCGATGAGCAGTTCTTC
>TRBJ2-3|-|TRBV30|few
CAWTSALHYTDTQYF
TGTGCCTGGACGTCAGCCCTCCATTACACAGATACGCAGTATTTT
>TRBJ2-3|-|TRBV7-9|once
CATGRDTQYF
TGTGCCACCGGGAGAGATACGCAGTATTTT